This T cell receptor (beta chain) was profiled in a study of lymphopenia after photon versus proton radiotherapy. Clones were sequenced by immunoSEQ multiplex PCR, and TCRdb holds only the in-frame ones, with some missing. The sample has roughly 67,000 clones, approximately 90% seen once; the top ten hold approximately 2.9%. A remark on this clone: Its antigen remains unidentified.

Study-level points and caveats: Better survival with proton therapy was suggested as possible, not demonstrated.

Germline V lookup: CDR1 KGHSH, CDR2 LQKENI. The CDR3 has 15 residues. V lost 0 bases, J lost 3 bases, and 9 bases lay in between. The sequence was collected from a woman in her 70s with pancreatic cancer. Here the sequenced sample was peripheral blood, taken from a patient treated with photon-based radiotherapy. V and J are TRBV18 and TRBJ2-4; a possible D gene is TRBD2 (5 bases). CDR3 amino acids: CASSPPGVIKNIQYF. For the CDR3, the DNA is TGTGCCAGCTCACCACCGGGAGTCATCAAAAACATTCAGTACTTC.